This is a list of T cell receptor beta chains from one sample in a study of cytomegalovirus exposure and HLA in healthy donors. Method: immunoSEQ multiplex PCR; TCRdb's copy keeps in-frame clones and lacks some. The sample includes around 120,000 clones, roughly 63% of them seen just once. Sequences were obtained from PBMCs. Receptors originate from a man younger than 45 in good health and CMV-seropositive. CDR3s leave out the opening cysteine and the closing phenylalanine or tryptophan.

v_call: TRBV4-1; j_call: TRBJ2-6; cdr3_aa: ASSPQWLAGSSGANVLT
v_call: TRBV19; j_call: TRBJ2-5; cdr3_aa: ASSIDLGQGFRETQY
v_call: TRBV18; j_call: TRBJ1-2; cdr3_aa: ASSPYREGYGYT
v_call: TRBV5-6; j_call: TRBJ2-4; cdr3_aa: ASSPGWNRATKNIQY
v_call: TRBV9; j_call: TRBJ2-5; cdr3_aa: ASSHRRNPDRGRWETQY
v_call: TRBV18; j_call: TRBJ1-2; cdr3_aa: ASSPVVGQAILANYGYT
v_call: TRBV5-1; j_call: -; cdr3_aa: ASSFSGGTYEQY
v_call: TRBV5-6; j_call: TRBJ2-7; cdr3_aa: ASSPQGNHYEQY
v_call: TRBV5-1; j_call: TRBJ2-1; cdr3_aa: ASSLGSQHNEQF
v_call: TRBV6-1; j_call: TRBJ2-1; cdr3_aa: ASLDSPYNEQF
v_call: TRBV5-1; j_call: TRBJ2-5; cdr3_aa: ASSFNRAEQEETQY
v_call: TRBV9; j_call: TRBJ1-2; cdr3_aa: ASSTAARTGDGYT
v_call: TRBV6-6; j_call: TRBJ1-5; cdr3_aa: ASSYSGGLGH
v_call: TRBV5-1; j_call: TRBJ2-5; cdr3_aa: ASSSLRSGTQY
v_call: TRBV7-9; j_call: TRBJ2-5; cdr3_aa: ASAQGPSGMQETQY
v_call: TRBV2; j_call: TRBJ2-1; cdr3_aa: ASRTVSWSSYNEQF
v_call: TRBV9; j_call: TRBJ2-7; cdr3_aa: AGWTSGRIRNEQY
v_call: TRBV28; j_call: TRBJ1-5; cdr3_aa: ASSFRGPLRNQPQH
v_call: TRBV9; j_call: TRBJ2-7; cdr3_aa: ASSVERWAELYEQY
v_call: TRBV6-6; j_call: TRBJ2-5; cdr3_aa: ASSYGDSLETQY
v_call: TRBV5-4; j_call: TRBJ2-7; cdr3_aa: ASSLGSGRQSYEQY
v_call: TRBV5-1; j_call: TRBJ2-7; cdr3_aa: ASSFSGTVYEQY
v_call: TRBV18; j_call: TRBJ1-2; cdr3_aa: ASSPEQGANYGYT
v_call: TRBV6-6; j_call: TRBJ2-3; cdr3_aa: ASSPLAGGLDTQY
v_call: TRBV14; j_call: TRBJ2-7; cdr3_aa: ASSSPGQGSVQY
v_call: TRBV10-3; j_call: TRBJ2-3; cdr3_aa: AIGVLASDTQY
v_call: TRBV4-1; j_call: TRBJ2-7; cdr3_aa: ASSQEGLAVYEQY
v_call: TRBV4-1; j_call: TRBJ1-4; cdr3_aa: ASSQVDRGYEKLF
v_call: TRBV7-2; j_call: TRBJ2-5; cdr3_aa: ASSISRLAGQETQY
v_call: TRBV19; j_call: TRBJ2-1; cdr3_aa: ASNPTGPGFSYNEQF
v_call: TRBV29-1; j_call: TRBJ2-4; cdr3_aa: SVLGTSGNIQY
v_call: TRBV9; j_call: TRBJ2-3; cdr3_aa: ASSVGSTTDTQY
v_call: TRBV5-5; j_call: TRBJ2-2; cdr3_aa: ASSLDSYLLGELF
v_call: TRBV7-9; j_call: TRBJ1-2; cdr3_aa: ASSQGQAPRDGYT
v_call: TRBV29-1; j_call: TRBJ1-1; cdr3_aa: SVAGGPSSSVNTEAF
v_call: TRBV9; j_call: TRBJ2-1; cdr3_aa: ASSARDYGNEQF
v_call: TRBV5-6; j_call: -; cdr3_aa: ASSLLQGLSSYEQY
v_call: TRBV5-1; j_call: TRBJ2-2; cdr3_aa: ASSLSGNTGELF
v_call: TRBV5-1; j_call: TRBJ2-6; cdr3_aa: ASSLLPSGAGANVLT